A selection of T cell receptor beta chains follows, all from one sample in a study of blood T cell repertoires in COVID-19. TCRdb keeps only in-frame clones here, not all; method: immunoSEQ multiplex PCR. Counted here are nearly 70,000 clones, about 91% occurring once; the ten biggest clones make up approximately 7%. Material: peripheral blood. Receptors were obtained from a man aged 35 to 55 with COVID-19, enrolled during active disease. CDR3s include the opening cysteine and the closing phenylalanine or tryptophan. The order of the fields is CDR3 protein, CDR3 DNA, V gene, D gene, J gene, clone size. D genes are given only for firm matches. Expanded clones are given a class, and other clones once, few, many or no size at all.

cdr3_aa: CASSIRQGREQYF
cdr3_nt: TGTGCCAGCAGCATTAGACAGGGAAGGGAGCAGTACTTC
v_call: TRBV5-5
d_call: TRBD1
j_call: TRBJ2-7
clone_size: -

cdr3_aa: CASSVEPQGTWGTQYF
cdr3_nt: TGTGCCAGCAGCGTAGAACCGCAGGGAACCTGGGGGACCCAGTACTTC
v_call: TRBV9
d_call: -
j_call: TRBJ2-5
clone_size: -

cdr3_aa: CASSQETGPTEAFF
cdr3_nt: TGCGCCAGCAGCCAAGAAACAGGCCCCACTGAAGCTTTCTTT
v_call: TRBV4-1
d_call: -
j_call: TRBJ1-1
clone_size: -

cdr3_aa: CASSHFPGTSEYEQYF
cdr3_nt: TGTGCCAGCAGCCATTTCCCCGGGACTAGCGAGTACGAGCAGTACTTC
v_call: TRBV3-1/TRBV3-2
d_call: TRBD2
j_call: TRBJ2-7
clone_size: -

cdr3_aa: CASSFAPGEGNTIYF
cdr3_nt: TGTGCCAGCAGCTTCGCCCCAGGGGAAGGAAACACCATATATTTT
v_call: TRBV5-6
d_call: -
j_call: TRBJ1-3
clone_size: -

cdr3_aa: CASGARQLGNTEAFF
cdr3_nt: TGTGCCAGCGGGGCAAGACAGCTAGGGAACACTGAAGCTTTCTTT
v_call: TRBV6-5
d_call: -
j_call: TRBJ1-1
clone_size: -

cdr3_aa: CASSPRGASYNEQFF
cdr3_nt: TGTGCCAGCAGCCCGCGGGGGGCCTCCTACAATGAGCAGTTCTTC
v_call: TRBV7-9
d_call: TRBD2
j_call: TRBJ2-1
clone_size: -

cdr3_aa: CASSLGAGYSGNTIYF
cdr3_nt: TGTGCCAGCAGCTTGGGGGCGGGTTACTCTGGAAACACCATATATTTT
v_call: TRBV5-4
d_call: -
j_call: TRBJ1-3
clone_size: -

cdr3_aa: CASSQAGYGTGYGYTF
cdr3_nt: TGTGCCAGCAGCCAAGCCGGATACGGGACAGGCTATGGCTACACCTTC
v_call: TRBV3-1/TRBV3-2
d_call: TRBD1
j_call: TRBJ1-2
clone_size: -

cdr3_aa: CASRGKGLAGVRETQYF
cdr3_nt: TGTGCCAGCAGGGGCAAAGGACTAGCGGGAGTAAGAGAGACCCAGTACTTC
v_call: TRBV2
d_call: TRBD2
j_call: TRBJ2-5
clone_size: -

cdr3_aa: CASSIQGGGTDTQYF
cdr3_nt: TGTGCCAGTAGTATACAGGGGGGCGGTACAGATACGCAGTATTTT
v_call: TRBV19
d_call: -
j_call: TRBJ2-3
clone_size: -

cdr3_aa: CASSGQGGETQYF
cdr3_nt: TGTGCCAGTAGTGGACAGGGTGGGGAGACCCAGTACTTC
v_call: TRBV19
d_call: TRBD1
j_call: TRBJ2-5
clone_size: -

cdr3_aa: CASSSAGTGPNEQFF
cdr3_nt: TGTGCCAGCAGTTCGGCCGGGACAGGGCCCAATGAGCAGTTCTTC
v_call: TRBV28
d_call: TRBD1
j_call: TRBJ2-1
clone_size: -

cdr3_aa: CASSESGDRGHEQYF
cdr3_nt: TGTGCCAGCAGTGAAAGTGGGGACAGGGGCCACGAGCAGTACTTC
v_call: TRBV6-1
d_call: TRBD1
j_call: TRBJ2-7
clone_size: -

cdr3_aa: CATRDSSGGYTF
cdr3_nt: TGTGCCACTCGGGACTCGAGCGGTGGCTACACCTTC
v_call: TRBV6-5
d_call: -
j_call: TRBJ1-2
clone_size: -

cdr3_aa: CASSRQGAVGYTF
cdr3_nt: TGTGCCAGCAGCCGTCAGGGGGCAGTTGGCTACACCTTC
v_call: TRBV12-3/TRBV12-4
d_call: TRBD1
j_call: TRBJ1-2
clone_size: -

cdr3_aa: CASSQTGFYGYTF
cdr3_nt: TGCGCCAGCAGCCAGACAGGGTTTTATGGCTACACCTTC
v_call: TRBV5-1
d_call: TRBD1
j_call: TRBJ1-2
clone_size: -

cdr3_aa: CASSILGGADYGYTF
cdr3_nt: TGTGCCAGTAGTATTCTTGGGGGCGCGGACTATGGCTACACCTTC
v_call: TRBV19
d_call: -
j_call: TRBJ1-2
clone_size: -

cdr3_aa: CASRGGYAGAYEQYF
cdr3_nt: TGTGCCAGCCGCGGGGGCTACGCAGGGGCCTACGAGCAGTACTTC
v_call: TRBV6-5
d_call: -
j_call: TRBJ2-7
clone_size: -

cdr3_aa: CASSIFTGNQPQHF
cdr3_nt: TGTGCCAGTAGTATTTTTACGGGCAATCAGCCCCAGCATTTT
v_call: TRBV19
d_call: -
j_call: TRBJ1-5
clone_size: once

cdr3_aa: CVSSPGANTEAFF
cdr3_nt: TGTGTCAGCTCACCAGGGGCGAACACTGAAGCTTTCTTT
v_call: TRBV18
d_call: -
j_call: TRBJ1-1
clone_size: -

cdr3_aa: CASSKGRLAFQETQYF
cdr3_nt: TGTGCCAGTAGTAAGGGGCGACTAGCGTTCCAAGAGACCCAGTACTTC
v_call: TRBV19
d_call: TRBD2
j_call: TRBJ2-5
clone_size: -

cdr3_aa: CASNPGLGGRNTQYF
cdr3_nt: TGTGCCAGTAATCCGGGACTAGGTGGGCGAAATACGCAGTATTTT
v_call: TRBV19
d_call: TRBD2
j_call: TRBJ2-3
clone_size: -

cdr3_aa: CASRTGNQPQHF
cdr3_nt: TGTGCCAGCAGGACAGGGAATCAGCCCCAGCATTTT
v_call: TRBV6-5
d_call: TRBD1
j_call: TRBJ1-5
clone_size: -

cdr3_aa: CASSRDRAEGKLFF
cdr3_nt: TGTGCCAGCTCACGGGACAGGGCTGAGGGAAAACTGTTTTTT
v_call: TRBV18
d_call: TRBD1
j_call: TRBJ1-4
clone_size: -

cdr3_aa: CASSYGTLDNSPLHF
cdr3_nt: TGTGCCAGCAGTTACGGGACACTTGATAATTCACCCCTCCACTTT
v_call: TRBV6-5
d_call: -
j_call: TRBJ1-6
clone_size: -

cdr3_aa: CASSLEGGRNIQYF
cdr3_nt: TGCGCCAGCAGCTTGGAAGGGGGCAGAAACATTCAGTACTTC
v_call: TRBV5-1
d_call: TRBD1
j_call: TRBJ2-4
clone_size: -

cdr3_aa: CASSAGQGEAEAFF
cdr3_nt: TGTGCCAGCAGCGCGGGACAGGGTGAGGCTGAAGCTTTCTTT
v_call: TRBV11-2
d_call: TRBD1
j_call: TRBJ1-1
clone_size: once

cdr3_aa: CASSLEMGAPLHF
cdr3_nt: TGCGCCAGCAGCTTGGAGATGGGAGCACCCCTCCACTTT
v_call: TRBV5-1
d_call: -
j_call: TRBJ1-6
clone_size: few

cdr3_aa: CASTPGGSYGYTF
cdr3_nt: TGTGCCAGCACCCCCGGAGGGTCCTATGGCTACACCTTC
v_call: TRBV6-5
d_call: -
j_call: TRBJ1-2
clone_size: -

cdr3_aa: CASSDDSSGNTIYF
cdr3_nt: TGCGCCAGCAGTGATGACTCCTCTGGAAACACCATATATTTT
v_call: TRBV10-2
d_call: -
j_call: TRBJ1-3
clone_size: -

cdr3_aa: CASSLQGQLNTEAFF
cdr3_nt: TGTGCCAGCAGCCTACAAGGACAGCTGAACACTGAAGCTTTCTTT
v_call: TRBV2
d_call: -
j_call: TRBJ1-1
clone_size: -

cdr3_aa: CASSREGGGGQDTQYF
cdr3_nt: TGCGCCAGCAGCCGAGAGGGGGGAGGGGGTCAAGATACGCAGTATTTT
v_call: TRBV10-1
d_call: -
j_call: TRBJ2-3
clone_size: -

cdr3_aa: CASSPGTSGTYEQYF
cdr3_nt: TGTGCCAGCTCACCCGGGACTAGCGGGACCTACGAGCAGTACTTC
v_call: TRBV18
d_call: TRBD2
j_call: TRBJ2-7
clone_size: -

cdr3_aa: CASSLDGDQPQHF
cdr3_nt: TGCGCCAGCAGCTTGGATGGAGATCAGCCCCAGCATTTT
v_call: TRBV5-1
d_call: -
j_call: TRBJ1-5
clone_size: -

cdr3_aa: CASSFGQGASYEQYF
cdr3_nt: TGTGCCAGCAGCTTCGGACAGGGGGCCTCCTACGAGCAGTACTTC
v_call: TRBV7-9
d_call: TRBD1
j_call: TRBJ2-7
clone_size: -

cdr3_aa: CASMRQDLNTEAFF
cdr3_nt: TGTGCCAGCATGAGACAGGACCTGAACACTGAAGCTTTCTTT
v_call: TRBV6-6
d_call: -
j_call: TRBJ1-1
clone_size: once

cdr3_aa: CASTPGTGSSLAFF
cdr3_nt: TGTGCCAGTACTCCGGGGACAGGGTCGAGTCTGGCTTTCTTT
v_call: TRBV19
d_call: TRBD1
j_call: TRBJ1-1
clone_size: -